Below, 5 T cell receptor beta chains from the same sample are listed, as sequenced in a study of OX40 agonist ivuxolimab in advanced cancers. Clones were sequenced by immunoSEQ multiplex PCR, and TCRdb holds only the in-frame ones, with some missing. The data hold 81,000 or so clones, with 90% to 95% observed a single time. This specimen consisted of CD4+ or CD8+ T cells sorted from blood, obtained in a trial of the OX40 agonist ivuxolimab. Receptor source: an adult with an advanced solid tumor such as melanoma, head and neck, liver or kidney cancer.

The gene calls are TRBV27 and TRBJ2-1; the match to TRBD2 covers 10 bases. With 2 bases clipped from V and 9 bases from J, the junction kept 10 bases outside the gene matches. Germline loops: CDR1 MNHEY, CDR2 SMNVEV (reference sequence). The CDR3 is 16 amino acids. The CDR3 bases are TGTGCCAGCAGTTTAGGGTCTAGCGGGAGCAGGGTTGAGCAGTTCTTC. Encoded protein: CASSLGSSGSRVEQFF.

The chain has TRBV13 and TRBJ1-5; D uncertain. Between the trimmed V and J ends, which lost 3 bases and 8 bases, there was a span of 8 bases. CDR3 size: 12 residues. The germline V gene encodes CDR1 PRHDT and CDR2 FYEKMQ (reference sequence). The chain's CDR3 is CASSLGREPQHF. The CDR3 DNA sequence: TGTGCCAGCAGCTTGGGCCGGGAGCCCCAGCATTTT. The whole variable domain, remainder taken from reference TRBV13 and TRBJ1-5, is AAGVIQSPRHLIKEKRETATLKCYPIPRHDTVYWYQQGPGQDPQFLISFYEKMQSDKGSIPDRFSAQQFSDYHSELNMSSLELGDSALYFCASSLGREPQHFGDGTRLSIL.

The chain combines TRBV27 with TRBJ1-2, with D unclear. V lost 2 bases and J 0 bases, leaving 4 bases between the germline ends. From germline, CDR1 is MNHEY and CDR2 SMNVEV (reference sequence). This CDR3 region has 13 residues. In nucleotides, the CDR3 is TGTGCCAGCAGTTTAAACCCTAACTATGGCTACACCTTC. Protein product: CASSLNPNYGYTF.

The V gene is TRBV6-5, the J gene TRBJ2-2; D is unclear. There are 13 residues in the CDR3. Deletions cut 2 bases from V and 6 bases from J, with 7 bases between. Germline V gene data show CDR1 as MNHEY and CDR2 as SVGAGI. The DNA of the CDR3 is TGTGCCAGCAGTTACATGGGCGCCGGGGAGCTGTTTTTT. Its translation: CASSYMGAGELFF.

The chain's CDR3 is CASSLSGWGEKLFF. The CDR3 DNA follows: TGTGCCAGCAGCTTGTCCGGTTGGGGAGAAAAACTGTTTTTT. The gene calls are TRBV5-8 and TRBJ1-4; D gene unclear. The CDR3 contains 14 residues. Germline V gene data show CDR1 as SGHTS and CDR2 as YDEGEE. V gave up 1 base and J gave up 8 bases, with 12 bases separating them.